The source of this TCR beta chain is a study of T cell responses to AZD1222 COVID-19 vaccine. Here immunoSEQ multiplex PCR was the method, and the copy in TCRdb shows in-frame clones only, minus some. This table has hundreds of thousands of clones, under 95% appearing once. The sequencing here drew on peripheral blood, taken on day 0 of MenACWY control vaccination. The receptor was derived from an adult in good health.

The chain's CDR3 is CASSILTSGGAAELFF. CDR3 sequence (DNA): TGTGCCAGTAGTATCCTGACTAGCGGGGGGGCCGCTGAGCTGTTTTTT. V is TRBV19 and J is TRBJ2-2; 14 bases fit TRBD2. This CDR3 region has 16 residues. V was pared by 3 bases and J by 11 bases, with 8 bases of the junction left unmatched. CDR1 is LNHDA and CDR2 is SQIVND in the germline V gene (reference sequence).